This TCR beta chain was recovered during a study of blood T cell repertoires in COVID-19. Sequenced by immunoSEQ multiplex PCR; TCRdb stores in-frame clones only, minus some. The profile covers approximately 320,000 clones, with about nine tenths appearing a single time and approximately 9% taken by the ten largest. This sequence was found in a young woman who had recovered from COVID-19. Sequencing was performed on PBMCs or T cells enriched from blood (not recorded which).

CDR3 in DNA: TGTGCCAGCTCACAAGACATAAATCAGCCCCAGCATTTT. It yields the protein CASSQDINQPQHF. This chain uses TRBV18 with TRBJ1-5; the D is unclear. The CDR3 sequence is 13 residues long. Germline CDR1 and CDR2: KGHSH and LQKENI. The germline V and J ends were trimmed by 4 bases and 4 bases, with 8 bases remaining between them.